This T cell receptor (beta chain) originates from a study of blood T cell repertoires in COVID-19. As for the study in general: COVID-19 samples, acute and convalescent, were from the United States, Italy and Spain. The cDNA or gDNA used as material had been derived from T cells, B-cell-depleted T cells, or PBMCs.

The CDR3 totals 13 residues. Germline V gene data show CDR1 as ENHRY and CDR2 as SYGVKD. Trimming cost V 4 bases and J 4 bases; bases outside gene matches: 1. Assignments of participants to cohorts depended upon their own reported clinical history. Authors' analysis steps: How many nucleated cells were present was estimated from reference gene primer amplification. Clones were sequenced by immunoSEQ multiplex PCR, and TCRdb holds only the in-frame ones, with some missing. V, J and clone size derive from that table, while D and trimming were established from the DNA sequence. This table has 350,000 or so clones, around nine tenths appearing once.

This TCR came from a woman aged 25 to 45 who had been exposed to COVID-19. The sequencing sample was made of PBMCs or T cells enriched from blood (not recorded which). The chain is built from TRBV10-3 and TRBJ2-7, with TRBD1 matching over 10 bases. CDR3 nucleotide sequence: TGTGCCATCAGTGGGACAGGGGGTTACGAGCAGTACTTC. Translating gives CAISGTGGYEQYF.